This entry lists 28 T cell receptor beta chains sequenced from one sample in a study of Ad26.COV2.S vaccination and SARS-CoV-2 variants. The sample's treatment: 19 received Ad26.COV2.S at low or high dose, single or two shots; about 5 received placebo; per-sample allocation not given. After the first vaccine or placebo injection, samples were drawn on day 63. The table came from immunoSEQ multiplex PCR; TCRdb's copy has only in-frame clones and leaves some out. The repertoire holds about 220,000 clones, approximately 88% seen once, with around 10% in the top ten. The sample here was peripheral blood, taken in a trial of Ad26.COV2.S vaccine versus placebo. The source is a person aged 18 to 65 who received the Ad26.COV2.S COVID-19 vaccine or a placebo.

The chain recombines TRBV15 with TRBJ2-1; D uncertain. Germline CDR1 and CDR2: LNHNV and YYDKDF (reference sequence). Trimming took off 6 bases at V and 0 bases at J, with 12 bases between the two ends. CDR3 length: 15 amino acids. The CDR3 bases are TGTGCCACCAGGGATATCTCGAGCTCCTACAATGAGCAGTTCTTC. Translation gives CATRDISSSYNEQFF. The complete variable domain, with remaining parts taken from reference TRBV15 and TRBJ2-1, reads DAMVIQNPRYQVTQFGKPVTLSCSQTLNHNVMYWYQQKSSQAPKLLFHYYDKDFNNEADTPDNFQSRRPNTSFCFLDIRSPGLGDTAMYLCATRDISSSYNEQFFGPGTRLTVL.

The V gene is TRBV19, the J gene TRBJ1-2; D is possibly TRBD1 (6 bases). The V and J ends lost 6 bases and 6 bases respectively, with 14 bases between them. Germline V gene data show CDR1 as LNHDA and CDR2 as SQIVND (reference sequence). CDR3 length: 13 residues. The CDR3 here is CASSPQGRDGYTF. The DNA of the CDR3 is TGTGCCAGTAGCCCCCAGGGGAGGGATGGCTACACCTTC.

The rearrangement links TRBV20-1 to TRBJ1-1, with D hard to call. V was shortened by 3 bases and J by 5 bases, with 10 bases between the two germline ends. CDR1 and CDR2 from the germline V gene are DFQATT and SNEGSKA (reference sequence). The CDR3 is made up of 12 amino acids. The CDR3 coding sequence is TGCAGTGCTAGTCAGTCAGGTACTGAAGCTTTCTTT. It translates to CSASQSGTEAFF.

This CDR3 is CASGGGYTEAFF. CDR3 bases: TGTGCCAGCGGCGGGGGCTACACTGAAGCTTTCTTT. J is TRBJ1-1 and V is TRBV28, with a weak D call TRBD1 (6 bases). Germline V lookup: CDR1 MDHEN, CDR2 SYDVKM. Deletions cut 8 bases from V and 3 bases from J, with 10 bases between. The CDR3 consists of 12 residues.

The J gene is TRBJ2-1, the V gene TRBV5-6; D uncertain. The CDR3 has 17 residues. CDR1 and CDR2 from the germline V gene are SGHDT and YYEEEE. V dropped 4 bases and J dropped 0 bases, with 17 bases sitting between them. The CDR3 region is CASSTVRALSSYNEQFF. The CDR3, as DNA: TGTGCCAGCAGCACTGTGAGAGCCCTGAGCTCCTACAATGAGCAGTTCTTC.

Only a few counts were recorded for this clone. V gene TRBV14 combines with J gene TRBJ1-2, with TRBD1 matching 8 bases. CDR1 SGHDN and CDR2 FVKESK come from the germline V gene. There are 14 residues in the CDR3. Losses at the gene ends were 3 bases for V and 5 bases for J; bases not matched to a gene: 5. Here the CDR3 reads CASSHTTGAYGYTF. In DNA form, the CDR3 reads TGTGCCAGCAGCCATACGACAGGGGCTTATGGCTACACCTTC. The whole variable domain, remainder taken from reference TRBV14 and TRBJ1-2, is EAGVTQFPSHSVIEKGQTVTLRCDPISGHDNLYWYRRVMGKEIKFLLHFVKESKQDESGMPNNRFLAERTGGTYSTLKVQPAELEDSGVYFCASSHTTGAYGYTFGSGTRLTVV.

V gene TRBV5-7 combines with J gene TRBJ2-7, with D maybe TRBD1 (5 bases). TRBV5-7 is noted as an ORF with a role that remains uncertain. The ends were cut back, 4 bases at V and 3 bases at J, with 11 bases in the middle. The CDR3 covers 13 residues. The CDR3 nucleotides read TGTGCCAGCAGCCCGGACAAACTCTACGAGCAGTACTTC. It yields the protein CASSPDKLYEQYF.

V gene TRBV7-3 combines with J gene TRBJ2-3, with TRBD2 matching 7 bases. The germline CDR1 and CDR2 sequences are SGHTA and FQGTGA. V lost 1 base to trimming and J lost 1 base; unmatched junction nucleotides: 5. The CDR3 extends over 16 amino acids. CDR3 nucleotides: TGTGCCAGCAGCTTAAGGGGAGGACTAGGCACAGATACGCAGTATTTT. Translating it yields CASSLRGGLGTDTQYF. Looking up the rest from reference TRBV7-3 and TRBJ2-3 gives the full variable domain: GAGVSQTPSNKVTEKGKYVELRCDPISGHTALYWYRQSLGQGPEFLIYFQGTGAADDSGLPNDRFFAVRPEGSVSTLKIQRTERGDSAVYLCASSLRGGLGTDTQYFGPGTRLTVL.

This clone is a singleton in its sample. The CDR3 DNA sequence: TGTGCCTGGGGTCGGAAGAACCTAGCGCTTAGCACAGATACGCAGTATTTT. Translation: CAWGRKNLALSTDTQYF. The chain combines TRBV30 with TRBJ2-3, with a tentative D call TRBD2 (6 bases). Germline values: CDR1 GTSNPN, CDR2 SVGIG (reference sequence). V gave up 5 bases and J gave up 0 bases, with 21 bases separating them. The CDR3 totals 17 residues.

The genes are TRBV7-8 and TRBJ2-3, with a weak D call TRBD2 (5 bases). The CDR3 consists of 12 residues. V gave up 5 bases and J gave up 9 bases, with 12 bases separating them. Per the germline V gene, CDR1 is SGHVS and CDR2 is FQNEAQ. The CDR3: CASSPLAQTQYF. The DNA of the CDR3 is TGTGCCAGCAGCCCCCTAGCTCAGACGCAGTATTTT.

This rearrangement joins TRBV5-1 to TRBJ2-7; the match to TRBD2 covers 8 bases. V dropped 0 bases and J dropped 6; count of bases not matched to a gene: 8. Germline V gene sequence: CDR1 SGHRS, CDR2 YFSETQ. The CDR3 spans 15 residues. This CDR3 reads CASSLDGTRRGEQYF. For the CDR3, the DNA is TGCGCCAGCAGCTTGGATGGGACTAGAAGGGGCGAGCAGTACTTC.

The rearrangement uses TRBV7-2 and TRBJ2-5; D uncertain. Germline assignment: CDR1 SGHTA and CDR2 FQGNSA. The CDR3 loop spans 12 amino acids. Trimming took off 1 base at V and 3 bases at J, with 3 bases between the two ends. The CDR3 coding sequence is TGTGCCAGCAGCTTAGGGGAAGAGACCCAGTACTTC. Translating it yields CASSLGEETQYF.

This chain connects TRBV5-1 to TRBJ1-3, with D uncertain. Trimming removed 3 bases from V and 1 base from J, with 14 bases in between. Per the germline V gene, CDR1 is SGHRS and CDR2 is YFSETQ. The length of the CDR3 is 16 residues. CDR3 sequence: CASSWVPGRSGNTIYF. The CDR3 nucleotides are TGCGCCAGCAGCTGGGTTCCCGGAAGGTCTGGAAACACCATATATTTT.

The chain is built from TRBV7-2 and TRBJ1-6, with 11 positions matching TRBD1. There are 19 residues in the CDR3. Germline V lookup: CDR1 SGHTA, CDR2 FQGNSA. Trimming at V came to 4 bases and at J to 6 bases, leaving 14 bases not matched to a gene. The CDR3 nucleotides read TGTGCCAGCAGCTATCCAAGTCCCGGGACAGGGGGTGGTAATTCACCCCTCCACTTT. This codes for CASSYPSPGTGGGNSPLHF.

The chain recombines TRBV5-6 with TRBJ2-1; 11 bases match TRBD2. The V segment lost 4 bases and the J segment 4 bases; nucleotides outside the gene matches: 7. The CDR3 has 16 amino acids. Germline V CDR1 and CDR2: SGHDT, YYEEEE. The chain's CDR3 is CASSLPGLADYNEQFF. CDR3 bases: TGTGCCAGCAGCCTCCCGGGACTAGCGGATTACAATGAGCAGTTCTTC.

The J gene is TRBJ2-5, the V gene TRBV28; 8 bases are shared with TRBD2. J gave up 3 bases and V 4 bases, and 4 bases lay outside the gene matches. This CDR3 is 14 amino acids long. Per germline, CDR1 MDHEN and CDR2 SYDVKM. The CDR3 DNA reads as TGTGCCAGCAGTTCCGGGACTAGAGAAGAGACCCAGTACTTC. It yields the protein CASSSGTREETQYF.

This clone has at least ten counts. V gene TRBV19 combines with J gene TRBJ1-2, with D possibly matching TRBD1 (6 bases). The germline V gene has CDR1 LNHDA and CDR2 SQIVND (reference sequence). The CDR3 runs 14 residues. The V end was cut by 4 bases, the J end by 2 bases, with 11 bases between. As DNA, the CDR3 is TGTGCCAGTAGTAGATACAGGGAAAACTATGGCTACACCTTC. Amino acids: CASSRYRENYGYTF.

The J gene is TRBJ2-4, the V gene TRBV6-2 or TRBV6-3; 11 nucleotides align to TRBD1. This CDR3 has 16 residues. Germline trimming cut 5 bases from V and 5 bases from J; bases unmatched to any gene: 8. Germline loops: CDR1 MNHEY, CDR2 SVGEGT. In nucleotides, the CDR3 is TGTGCCAGCAGTGGATCCGGGACAGGGGGACAAAACATTCAGTACTTC. Translation gives CASSGSGTGGQNIQYF.

This CDR3 is CASSEPTSKGEQYF. The DNA for the CDR3 is TGCGCCAGCAGTGAGCCGACTAGTAAGGGCGAGCAGTACTTC. The chain carries TRBV10-2 and TRBJ2-7; perhaps TRBD2 as D (6 bases). The CDR3 totals 14 residues. CDR1 and CDR2 from the germline V gene are WSHSY and SAAADI. The V and J ends lost 2 bases and 6 bases respectively, with 14 bases between them.

This chain links TRBV24-1 with TRBJ2-3, with 10 bases lining up with TRBD1. CDR3 length equals 14 residues. V gave up 9 bases and J gave up 0 bases; unmatched junction bases: 2. Germline CDR1 KGHDR, CDR2 SFDVKD. CDR3 amino acids: CATLGQGSTDTQYF. The CDR3 DNA reads TGTGCCACCTTGGGACAGGGGAGCACAGATACGCAGTATTTT.

V gene TRBV7-9 combines with J gene TRBJ2-1, with 10 bases matching TRBD1. Losses at the gene ends were 5 bases for V and 3 bases for J; bases not matched to a gene: 4. Germline V gene sequence: CDR1 SEHNR, CDR2 FQNEAQ (reference sequence). This CDR3 spans 15 amino acids. The CDR3 sequence is CASSRWTGGYNEQFF. CDR3 nucleotide sequence: TGTGCCAGCAGCCGTTGGACAGGGGGCTACAATGAGCAGTTCTTC.

This clone has a handful of counts. The chain is built from TRBV7-6 and TRBJ1-1; D gene unclear. The CDR3 runs 14 residues. Germline V CDR1 and CDR2: SGHVS, FNYEAQ. V lost 1 base and J lost 1, with 7 bases in between. The CDR3 nucleotides read TGTGCCAGCAGCTTAGTTGGGGAGAACACTGAAGCTTTCTTT. The encoded protein is CASSLVGENTEAFF.

The chain recombines TRBV28 with TRBJ1-2; 12 bases agree with TRBD1. The CDR3 spans 16 residues. The germline V gene encodes CDR1 MDHEN and CDR2 SYDVKM. Germline trimming cut 6 bases from V and 7 bases from J; bases unmatched to any gene: 12. The CDR3 coding sequence is TGTGCCAGCAGGCCACCCGCCGGGACAGGGGGCGGTGGCTACACCTTC. It yields the protein CASRPPAGTGGGGYTF.

The rearrangement joins TRBV7-3 to TRBJ2-3; 9 bases line up with TRBD2. V shed 0 bases and J 0 bases; nucleotides not matched to a gene: 7. Germline CDR1 is SGHTA and CDR2 is FQGTGA. The CDR3 totals 18 residues. The CDR3 is CASSLTLASGASTDTQYF. The CDR3 coding sequence is TGTGCCAGCAGCTTAACTTTGGCTAGCGGGGCTAGCACAGATACGCAGTATTTT.

The chain joins TRBV11-1 to TRBJ2-7; D remains unclear. V lost 6 bases, J lost 3 bases, and 9 bases lay in between. The CDR3 is 12 amino acids. CDR1 and CDR2 (germline): SGHAT, FQDESV (reference sequence). The CDR3 region has the DNA TGTGCCAGCAGTCCGACCAGCTACGAGCAGTACTTC. Translated: CASSPTSYEQYF.

V is TRBV25-1 and J is TRBJ2-2; maybe TRBD1 (6 bases). In germline, CDR1 is MGHDK, CDR2 SYGVNS. V lost 3 bases to trimming and J lost 5 bases, with 10 bases between them. There are 14 residues in the CDR3. The DNA of the CDR3 is TGTGCCAGCAGTGAGGCAGGGGAGACCGGGGAGCTGTTTTTT. Encoded protein: CASSEAGETGELFF.

This chain uses TRBV6-2 or TRBV6-3 with TRBJ1-5, with 8 bases aligning to TRBD1. V shed 5 bases, J shed 9 bases, and the junction held 18 bases outside the gene matches. The CDR3 loop spans 17 amino acids. In germline, CDR1 is MNHEY, CDR2 SVGEGT. CDR3 nucleotides: TGTGCCAGCAGTCTTCCTCCGGGACAGGTACCGAGCTGGCCCCAGCATTTT. The encoded protein is CASSLPPGQVPSWPQHF.

The V call is TRBV30, the J call TRBJ2-3; the match to TRBD2 covers 9 bases. Germline loops: CDR1 GTSNPN, CDR2 SVGIG (reference sequence). CDR3 length: 15 residues. The CDR3 loop is CARRSSGAPWDTQYF. The DNA for the CDR3 is TGTGCTCGGAGATCTAGCGGGGCCCCGTGGGATACGCAGTATTTT.